The 26 T cell receptor beta chains listed next were all sequenced from one sample in a study of CD8 T cells in ankylosing spondylitis. TCRdb used MiXCR to reprocess the 5' RACE reads, holding one entry per CDR3 protein. The table lists roughly 100,000 distinct CDR3 sequences, approximately 25% of them singletons. Sequencing used synovial fluid, either unsorted or a sorted T cell fraction (not recorded which). These receptors were taken from a male donor with ankylosing spondylitis.

There are a few counts of this clonotype. The chain combines TRBV7-9 with TRBJ2-7; 8 nucleotides line up with TRBD2. Trimming took 2 bases from V and 0 from J; bases not matched to a gene: 3. CDR1 and CDR2 (germline): SEHNR, FQNEAQ (reference sequence). This CDR3 is 15 amino acids long. The CDR3 DNA follows: TGTGCCAGCAGCTTATGGCTAGCGGGCTCCTACGAGCAGTACTTC. Translating gives CASSLWLAGSYEQYF.

CDR3 bases: TGTGCCACCCCCGGGGCTGGAAACACCATATATTTT. Translation gives CATPGAGNTIYF. The V and J genes are TRBV3-1 and TRBJ1-3; D remains ambiguous. The V end lost 10 bases, the J end lost 2 bases, and 9 bases lay between the germline ends. Germline CDR1 LGHDT, CDR2 YNNKEL (reference sequence). The CDR3 has 12 amino acids.

The CDR3 here is CASSPGDDSTDTQYF. The CDR3 nucleotides are TGTGCCAGCTCACCCGGGGACGACAGTACTGATACGCAGTATTTT. The chain recombines TRBV18 with TRBJ2-3; D may be TRBD1 or TRBD2 (5 bases each). The germline CDR1 and CDR2 sequences are KGHSH and LQKENI. The CDR3 consists of 15 residues. Trimming stripped 3 bases from V and 6 bases from J, with 16 bases between.

This clonotype was seen more than once but under ten times. V is TRBV11-2 and J is TRBJ2-2; no clear D gene. Germline V lookup: CDR1 SGHAT, CDR2 FQNNGV. The V gene lost 0 bases and the J gene lost 3 bases, with 2 bases spanning the gap. This CDR3 is 13 amino acids long. CDR3 nucleotide sequence: TGTGCCAGCAGCTTAGACGACACCGGGGAGCTGTTTTTT. It codes for CASSLDDTGELFF.

The chain joins TRBV20-1 to TRBJ2-3; 11 bases map to TRBD1. Germline CDR1 DFQATT, CDR2 SNEGSKA (reference sequence). This CDR3 region has 15 residues. The J segment lost 4 bases and the V segment lost 6 bases, leaving 9 bases of the junction unmatched. The CDR3 region has the DNA TGCAGTGCCAGGACAGGGGGCGATAGTGCAGATACGCAGTATTTT. This translates into CSARTGGDSADTQYF.

The V and J genes are TRBV5-1 and TRBJ2-4; no firm D call. V lost 2 bases and J lost 5, with 14 bases in between. Germline V gene data show CDR1 as SGHRS and CDR2 as YFSETQ. The length of the CDR3 is 15 residues. In DNA form, the CDR3 reads TGCGCCAGCAGCTTTATTATTGGGTCCGAAAACATTCAGTACTTC. Protein: CASSFIIGSENIQYF.

This clonotype was observed a handful of times. The V gene is TRBV3-1, the J gene TRBJ1-4; D is uncertain. V gave up 2 bases and J gave up 5 bases, with 24 bases separating them. Germline V gene sequence: CDR1 LGHDT, CDR2 YNNKEL (reference sequence). The CDR3 loop spans 19 amino acids. Here the CDR3 DNA reads TGTGCCAGCAGCCAATCAGAGGTTCTAGCTTCGGGAGTCAATGAAAAACTGTTTTTT. Its translation is CASSQSEVLASGVNEKLFF.

The chain employs TRBV15 and TRBJ1-5; 7 bases map to TRBD1. Per the germline V gene, CDR1 is LNHNV and CDR2 is YYDKDF (reference sequence). Trimming cost V 4 bases and J 1 base; bases outside gene matches: 4. This CDR3 spans 15 amino acids. The CDR3 reads CATSMKQGSNQPQHF. The CDR3 DNA is TGTGCCACCAGCATGAAACAGGGGAGCAATCAGCCCCAGCATTTT.

The chain joins TRBV20-1 to TRBJ2-1; perhaps TRBD2 as D (6 bases). The germline V gene encodes CDR1 DFQATT and CDR2 SNEGSKA (reference sequence). The CDR3 is 12 residues long. Trimming took off 1 base at V and 12 bases at J, with 13 bases between the two ends. CDR3 region: CSARVPGLGQFF. As DNA, the CDR3 is TGCAGTGCTAGAGTCCCGGGACTTGGGCAGTTCTTC.

This clonotype was counted at least ten times. DNA for the CDR3: TGTGCCACCAGTGACGGGCACTCCTACAATGAGCAGTTCTTC. This sequence encodes CATSDGHSYNEQFF. The gene calls are TRBV24-1 and TRBJ2-1; D is unclear. CDR3 length: 14 amino acids. Between the trimmed V and J ends, which lost 4 bases and 0 bases, there was a span of 6 bases. Germline V gene data show CDR1 as KGHDR and CDR2 as SFDVKD.

This clonotype appeared a few times. The V and J genes are TRBV10-3 and TRBJ2-7; TRBD1 or TRBD2 may be the D gene (6 bases each). Per germline, CDR1 ENHRY and CDR2 SYGVKD. Trimming cost V 2 bases and J 4 bases, with 12 bases left between them. The length of the CDR3 is 14 residues. In DNA form, the CDR3 reads TGTGCCATCAGTGAGGAAAGGGGGGCGTACGAGCAGTACTTC. This encodes CAISEERGAYEQYF.

This clonotype was seen more than once but under ten times. The gene calls are TRBV2 and TRBJ2-1; 7 positions agree with TRBD1. J gave up 8 bases and V 5 bases, and 6 bases lay outside the gene matches. Germline lookup yields CDR1 SNHLY and CDR2 FYNNEI. The CDR3 length is 13 residues. The CDR3 region is CASSLNRGDEQFF. In DNA form, the CDR3 reads TGTGCCAGCAGTTTAAACAGGGGCGATGAGCAGTTCTTC.

This chain joins TRBV5-1 and TRBJ2-1; 10 bases match TRBD2. In germline, CDR1 is SGHRS, CDR2 YFSETQ. The CDR3 runs 16 residues. The trim removed 3 bases at V and 8 bases at J, leaving 11 bases unmatched. The CDR3 is CASSSLLAGKVYEQFF. The CDR3 region has the DNA TGCGCCAGCAGCTCACTACTAGCGGGAAAGGTCTATGAGCAGTTCTTC.

The CDR3 here is CASSSPIRPDTQYF. CDR3 DNA: TGTGCCAGCAGTTCACCCATCAGGCCAGATACGCAGTATTTT. The V call is TRBV6-2 or TRBV6-3, the J call TRBJ2-3, with no clear D. The germline V gene encodes CDR1 MNHEY and CDR2 SVGEGT. The V gene lost 4 bases and the J gene lost 4 bases, with 12 bases spanning the gap. CDR3 size: 14 residues.

The gene calls are TRBV29-1 and TRBJ2-1; unclear D gene. The V end was cut by 4 bases, the J end by 8 bases, with 15 bases between. There are 13 residues in the CDR3. In germline, CDR1 is SQVTM, CDR2 ANQGSEA. The CDR3 nucleotides are TGCAGCGTTGTACCCCTGCAATTCGATGAGCAGTTCTTC. It specifies CSVVPLQFDEQFF.

This rearrangement joins TRBV7-8 to TRBJ2-2; tentative D call: TRBD2 (6 bases). V was shortened by 1 base and J by 6 bases, with 12 bases between the two germline ends. Germline loops: CDR1 SGHVS, CDR2 FQNEAQ. The CDR3 loop spans 15 amino acids. The CDR3 is CASSLVGGASGELFF. CDR3 bases: TGTGCCAGCAGCTTAGTCGGAGGGGCGTCCGGGGAGCTGTTTTTT. The full variable domain, in which reference TRBV7-8 and TRBJ2-2 provide the parts outside the CDR3, is GAGVSQSPRYKVAKRGQDVALRCDPISGHVSLFWYQQALGQGPEFLTYFQNEAQLDKSGLPSDRFFAERPEGSVSTLKIQRTQQEDSAVYLCASSLVGGASGELFFGEGSRLTVL.

This clonotype appeared a few times. The V and J genes are TRBV20-1 and TRBJ1-2; no clear D. Trimming pared 0 bases from V and 2 bases from J, leaving 13 bases between. The CDR3 length is 15 residues. Germline V lookup: CDR1 DFQATT, CDR2 SNEGSKA (reference sequence). The CDR3 loop reads CSARDSREGNYGYTF. In nucleotides, the CDR3 is TGCAGTGCTAGAGATAGTCGGGAGGGAAACTATGGCTACACCTTC.

The chain links TRBV3-1 to TRBJ2-3; 8 nucleotides line up with TRBD2. V trimming: 0 bases; J trimming: 0 bases; junction bases outside the gene matches: 5. This CDR3 has 17 residues. Germline V CDR1 and CDR2: LGHDT, YNNKEL (reference sequence). For the CDR3, the DNA is TGTGCCAGCAGCCAAGATGAGCTAGCGGGTAGCACAGATACGCAGTATTTT. The encoded protein is CASSQDELAGSTDTQYF.

This clonotype was recorded at least ten times. This sequence joins TRBV12-3 or TRBV12-4 and TRBJ1-3; D gene ambiguous. V lost 4 bases and J lost 8, with 21 bases in between. CDR3 length equals 16 residues. The CDR3 protein is CASSSTAVLIGDTIYF. The CDR3 DNA is TGTGCCAGCAGTTCAACAGCGGTTCTGATTGGGGACACCATATATTTT.

This clonotype turned up a few times. The V call is TRBV28, the J call TRBJ2-7; TRBD2 matches 13 bases. Germline lookup yields CDR1 MDHEN and CDR2 SYDVKM. V trimming: 6 bases; J trimming: 7 bases; junction bases outside the gene matches: 9. The CDR3 has 15 residues. The CDR3 nucleotides read TGTGCCAGCAGAACAACTAGCGGGAGGGCCTTTGAGCAGTACTTC. It codes for CASRTTSGRAFEQYF.

The J gene is TRBJ2-5, the V gene TRBV2, with D uncertain. The V end lost 5 bases, the J end lost 4 bases, and 8 bases lay between the germline ends. Germline lookup yields CDR1 SNHLY and CDR2 FYNNEI. The CDR3 length is 12 residues. The CDR3 spells CASSWTPETQYF. The CDR3 nucleotides are TGTGCCAGCAGTTGGACGCCAGAGACCCAGTACTTC.

V gene TRBV27 combines with J gene TRBJ1-2; D gene ambiguous. Germline V gene sequence: CDR1 MNHEY, CDR2 SMNVEV (reference sequence). The V gene lost 2 bases and the J gene lost 4 bases, with 11 bases spanning the gap. There are 14 residues in the CDR3. The CDR3 nucleotides are TGTGCCAGCAGTTTAATCCCAGCAGTCTATGGCTACACCTTC. Residues: CASSLIPAVYGYTF.

This rearrangement joins TRBV3-1 to TRBJ2-2; tentatively, D is TRBD2 (5 bases). CDR3 length: 15 residues. The V gene's germline CDR1 is LGHDT and CDR2 YNNKEL (reference sequence). V was trimmed by 3 bases and J by 0 bases, leaving 8 bases between them. The CDR3 DNA reads TGTGCCAGCAGCCAGGGCGGGTCGAACACCGGGGAGCTGTTTTTT. It translates to CASSQGGSNTGELFF.

Comments on this clonotype: Being one base from a much bigger clone, this may be a read error. The V call is TRBV20-1, the J call TRBJ2-1; 7 bases are a match to TRBD1. Germline V CDR1 and CDR2: DFQATT, SNEGSKA (reference sequence). There are 14 residues in the CDR3. The CDR3 region has the DNA TGCAGTGCGCGACCGGGACAGAGACTCAATGGGCAGTTCTTC. This codes for CSARPGQRLNGQFF.

This clonotype was counted only a few times. The V call is TRBV29-1, the J call TRBJ2-1; 7 positions match TRBD2. The CDR3 extends over 13 amino acids. Unmatched junction bases numbered 12, after V lost 6 bases and J lost 10 bases. Germline CDR1 SQVTM, CDR2 ANQGSEA. The CDR3 protein is CSVYLGGGEEQFF. In DNA form, the CDR3 reads TGCAGCGTCTACCTCGGCGGGGGAGAGGAGCAGTTCTTC.

This clonotype was counted a few times. The CDR3 region is CATSDFGGRALFF. The DNA of the CDR3 is TGTGCCACCAGTGATTTTGGGGGGAGGGCCCTGTTCTTC. The V call is TRBV24-1, the J call TRBJ2-1; 7 nucleotides match TRBD2. Germline CDR1 is KGHDR and CDR2 is SFDVKD. J was trimmed by 15 bases and V by 1 base; bases with no gene match: 8. The CDR3 has 13 residues.